This T cell receptor (beta chain) came from a study of patients and donors after allogeneic stem cell transplantation. TCRdb ran MiXCR on the RT-PCR reads and lists one entry per CDR3 protein. The table has about 24,000 distinct CDR3 sequences, around 40% seen once. The sequencing input was blood, either unsorted or a sorted T cell fraction (not recorded which). This sequence was found in a human donor who was either an allogeneic HSCT recipient or a stem cell or donor lymphocyte infusion donor (not recorded which). It is not recorded whose cells these are; they may come from a transplant donor.

The CDR3 sequence is CASSLGSGADTYEQYF. In nucleotides, the CDR3 is TGCGCCAGCAGCCTCGGCTCCGGGGCGGATACCTACGAGCAGTACTTC. V usage is TRBV4-1 and J usage is TRBJ2-7, with D possibly being TRBD1 or TRBD2 (5 bases each). Germline V gives CDR1 MGHRA, CDR2 YSYEKL. V lost 4 bases and J lost 2, with 18 bases in between. This CDR3 region has 16 residues.